This T cell receptor beta chain stems from a study of blood T cell repertoires in COVID-19. Sequencing was performed with immunoSEQ multiplex PCR; in TCRdb, only in-frame clones are kept and a portion is missing. Counted here are around 250,000 clones, about 82% occurring once; the ten biggest clones make up 5.5% to 6.5%. The germline CDR1 and CDR2 sequences are KGHSH and LQKENI. The CDR3 is made up of 17 amino acids. V was pared by 5 bases and J by 2 bases, with 11 bases of the junction left unmatched. This clone has just one count. The chain links TRBV18 to TRBJ1-2, with 10 bases identical to TRBD1. The TCR was taken from a woman of 80 years or more with COVID-19, enrolled during active disease. Sequencing was carried out using peripheral blood. Written as DNA, the CDR3 is TGTGCCAGCTCATCCATACTACGGACAGGGGGGAACTATGGCTACACCTTC. It encodes CASSSILRTGGNYGYTF.